This T cell receptor (beta chain) was found in a study of response to subunit inactivated influenza vaccine (dated by TCRdb to the late 2010s). About the full investigation: Deep quantitative profiling of the T cell receptor repertoire was used in the study to follow responses to a trivalent subunit inactivated influenza vaccine. Paper-wide results and their limitations: It was suggested by the authors that each seasonal influenza vaccination may recruit only a limited number of new T cells.

This clonotype was seen a handful of times. The clone's antigen remains unknown. Base quality data are lacking; no much larger clone is found one base away. Library method: RT-PCR. TCRdb records Illumina HiSeq 2500 as the sequencer. Using fastp trimming at Q25 and MiXCR clonotype assembly, TCRdb reanalyzed the public sequencing data and kept in-frame beta chains. Here each entry gathers all rows of one CDR3 protein and keeps the most common genes and DNA. The sample contains 700,000 to 800,000 distinct CDR3 sequences, approximately 18% of them found a single time. The ten largest make up about a tenth of the sample. The clonotype originates from a middle-aged man who received an inactivated influenza vaccine. Donor details come from another sample of the same person, matched by shared clones. The sample in question was PBMCs from blood, obtained 5 days after vaccination.

The nucleotide sequence reads TGCGCCAGCAGCTTGGACGGACAGGGGGCGCGGAACTATGGCTACACCTTC. Translation gives CASSLDGQGARNYGYTF. The chain is encoded by TRBV5-1 joined to TRBJ1-2; a stretch of 11 junction bases matches TRBD1. CDR1 SGHRS and CDR2 YFSETQ are derived from the germline V gene. Taken from cysteine to phenylalanine, the CDR3 has 17 residues. Solely the CDR3 DNA is kept, with 51 bases framed from the first base. V has 0 bases trimmed and J has 2 bases trimmed; junction bases matching no gene number 6.